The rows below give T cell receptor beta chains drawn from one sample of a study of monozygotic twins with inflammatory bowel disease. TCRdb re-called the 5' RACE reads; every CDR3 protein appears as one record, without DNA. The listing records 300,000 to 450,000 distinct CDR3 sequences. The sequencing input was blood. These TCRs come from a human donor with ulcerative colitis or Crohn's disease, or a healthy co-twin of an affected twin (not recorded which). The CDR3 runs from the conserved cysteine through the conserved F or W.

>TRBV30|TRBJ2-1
CAWSVLGSSSYNEQFF
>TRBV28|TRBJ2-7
CASSSEGVVYEQYF
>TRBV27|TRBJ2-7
CASSRASGTSYEQYF
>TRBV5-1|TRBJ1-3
CASSLDPQGQSGNTIYF
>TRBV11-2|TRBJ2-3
CASSWSVSDRGTHTDTQYF
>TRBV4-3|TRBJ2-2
CASSQEFSGGGPTGELFF
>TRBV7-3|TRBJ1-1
CASSLIGSTEAFF
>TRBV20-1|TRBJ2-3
CSATRGPRGGTDTQYF
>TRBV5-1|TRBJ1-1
CASSLGPTGSNTEAFF
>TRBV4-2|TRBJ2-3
CASSQTPQESTDTQYF
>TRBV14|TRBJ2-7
CASSQDRRREQYF
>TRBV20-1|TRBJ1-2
CSAPPGTGRYGYTF